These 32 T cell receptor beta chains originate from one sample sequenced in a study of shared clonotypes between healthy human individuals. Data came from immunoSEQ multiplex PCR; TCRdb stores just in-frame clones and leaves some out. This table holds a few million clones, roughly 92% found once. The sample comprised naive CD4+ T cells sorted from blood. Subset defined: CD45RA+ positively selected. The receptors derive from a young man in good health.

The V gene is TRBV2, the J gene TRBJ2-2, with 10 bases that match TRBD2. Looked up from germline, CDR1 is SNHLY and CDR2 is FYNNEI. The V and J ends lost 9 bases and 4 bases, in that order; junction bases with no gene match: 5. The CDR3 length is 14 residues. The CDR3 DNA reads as TGTGCCAGGAGGGCTAGCGGGAGCACCGGGGAGCTGTTTTTT. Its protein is CARRASGSTGELFF.

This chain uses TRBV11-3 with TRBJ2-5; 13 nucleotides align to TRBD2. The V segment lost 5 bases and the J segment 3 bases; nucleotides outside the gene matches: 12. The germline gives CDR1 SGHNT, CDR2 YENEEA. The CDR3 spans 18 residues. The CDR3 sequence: CASSPGLAGAGVKETQYF. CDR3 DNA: TGTGCCAGCAGCCCAGGACTAGCGGGGGCCGGAGTAAAAGAGACCCAGTACTTC.

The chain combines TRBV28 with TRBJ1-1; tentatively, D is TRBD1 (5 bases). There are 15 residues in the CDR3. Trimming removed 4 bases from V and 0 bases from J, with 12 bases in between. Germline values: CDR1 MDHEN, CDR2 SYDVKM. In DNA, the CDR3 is TGTGCCAGCAGTTGGGCAGGGATAATGAACACTGAAGCTTTCTTT. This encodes CASSWAGIMNTEAFF.

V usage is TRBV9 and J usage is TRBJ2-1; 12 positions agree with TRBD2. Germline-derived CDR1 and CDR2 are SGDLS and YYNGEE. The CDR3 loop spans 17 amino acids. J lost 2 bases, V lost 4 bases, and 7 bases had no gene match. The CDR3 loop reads CASSSGLAGLTYNEQFF. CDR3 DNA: TGTGCCAGCAGCTCAGGACTAGCGGGGCTAACCTACAATGAGCAGTTCTTC. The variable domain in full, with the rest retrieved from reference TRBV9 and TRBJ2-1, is DSGVTQTPKHLITATGQRVTLRCSPRSGDLSVYWYQQSLDQGLQFLIQYYNGEERAKGNILERFSAQQFPDLHSELNLSSLELGDSALYFCASSSGLAGLTYNEQFFGPGTRLTVL.

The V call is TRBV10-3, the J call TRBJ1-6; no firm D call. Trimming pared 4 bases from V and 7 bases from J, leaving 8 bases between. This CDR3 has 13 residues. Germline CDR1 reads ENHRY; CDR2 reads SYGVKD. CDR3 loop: CAISGPGNSPLHF. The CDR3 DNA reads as TGTGCCATCAGTGGCCCCGGGAATTCACCCCTCCACTTT.

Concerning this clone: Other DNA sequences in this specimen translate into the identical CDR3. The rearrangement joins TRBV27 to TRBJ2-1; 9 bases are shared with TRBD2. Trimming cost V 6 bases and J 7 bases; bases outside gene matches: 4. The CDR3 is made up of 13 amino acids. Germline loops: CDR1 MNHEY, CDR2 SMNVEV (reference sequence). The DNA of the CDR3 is TGTGCCAGCAGGGCGAGCGGGGGGAATGAGCAGTTCTTC. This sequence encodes CASRASGGNEQFF.

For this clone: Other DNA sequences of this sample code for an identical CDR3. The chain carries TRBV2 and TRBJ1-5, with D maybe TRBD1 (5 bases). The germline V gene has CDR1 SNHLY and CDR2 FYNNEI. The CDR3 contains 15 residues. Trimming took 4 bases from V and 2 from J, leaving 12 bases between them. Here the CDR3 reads CASSARGGGNQPQHF. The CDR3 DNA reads TGTGCCAGCAGTGCCAGAGGAGGGGGCAATCAGCCCCAGCATTTT. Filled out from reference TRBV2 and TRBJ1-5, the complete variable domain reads EPEVTQTPSHQVTQMGQEVILRCVPISNHLYFYWYRQILGQKVEFLVSFYNNEISEKSEIFDDQFSVERPDGSNFTLKIRSTKLEDSAMYFCASSARGGGNQPQHFGDGTRLSIL.

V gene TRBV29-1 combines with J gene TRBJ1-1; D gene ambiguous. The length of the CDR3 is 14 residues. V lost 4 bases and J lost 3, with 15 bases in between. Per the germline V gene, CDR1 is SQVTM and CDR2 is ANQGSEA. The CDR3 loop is CSVVYWERDTEAFF. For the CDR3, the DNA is TGCAGCGTTGTTTATTGGGAAAGGGACACTGAAGCTTTCTTT.

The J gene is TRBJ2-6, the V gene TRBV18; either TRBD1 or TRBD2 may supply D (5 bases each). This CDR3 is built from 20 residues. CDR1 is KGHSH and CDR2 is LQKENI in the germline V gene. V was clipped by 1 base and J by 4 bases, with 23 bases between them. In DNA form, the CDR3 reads TGTGCCAGCTCACCACGAAGTATGGCTGGTGAGGGGCTCGGGGCCAACGTCCTGACTTTC. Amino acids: CASSPRSMAGEGLGANVLTF.

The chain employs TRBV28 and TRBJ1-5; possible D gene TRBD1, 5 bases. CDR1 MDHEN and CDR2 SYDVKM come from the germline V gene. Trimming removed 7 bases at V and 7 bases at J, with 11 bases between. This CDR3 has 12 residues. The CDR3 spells CASTVRGQPQHF. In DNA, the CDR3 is TGTGCCAGCACCGTGAGGGGCCAGCCCCAGCATTTT.

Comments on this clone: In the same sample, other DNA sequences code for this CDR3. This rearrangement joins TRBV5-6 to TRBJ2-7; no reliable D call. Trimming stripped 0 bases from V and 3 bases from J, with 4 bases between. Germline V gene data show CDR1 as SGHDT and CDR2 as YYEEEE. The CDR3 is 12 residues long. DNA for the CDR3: TGTGCCAGCAGCTTGGAGGGCTACGAGCAGTACTTC. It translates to CASSLEGYEQYF. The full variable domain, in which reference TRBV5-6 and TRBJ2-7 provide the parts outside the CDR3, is DAGVTQSPTHLIKTRGQQVTLRCSPKSGHDTVSWYQQALGQGPQFIFQYYEEEERQRGNFPDRFSGHQFPNYSSELNVNALLLGDSALYLCASSLEGYEQYFGPGTRLTVT.

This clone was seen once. The CDR3 region is CASSYLGGVGYGYTF. Written as DNA, the CDR3 is TGTGCCAGCAGTTACTTAGGGGGAGTAGGCTATGGCTACACCTTC. The V call is TRBV6-5, the J call TRBJ1-2; tentatively, D is TRBD1 (6 bases). The CDR3 loop spans 15 amino acids. V lost 1 base and J 4 bases, leaving 13 bases between the germline ends. The germline V gene encodes CDR1 MNHEY and CDR2 SVGAGI.

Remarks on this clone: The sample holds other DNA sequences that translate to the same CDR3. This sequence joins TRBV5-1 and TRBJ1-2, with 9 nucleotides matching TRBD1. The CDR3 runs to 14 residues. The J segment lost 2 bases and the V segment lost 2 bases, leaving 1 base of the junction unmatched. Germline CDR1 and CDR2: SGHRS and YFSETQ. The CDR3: CASSFGQGNYGYTF. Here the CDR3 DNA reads TGCGCCAGCAGCTTCGGACAGGGGAACTATGGCTACACCTTC.

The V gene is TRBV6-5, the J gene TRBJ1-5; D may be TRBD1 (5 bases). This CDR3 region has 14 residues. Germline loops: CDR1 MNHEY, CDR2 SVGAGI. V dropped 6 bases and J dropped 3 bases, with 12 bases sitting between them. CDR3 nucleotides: TGTGCCAGCAGCGCTAGACAGCTCAATCAGCCCCAGCATTTT. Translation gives CASSARQLNQPQHF.

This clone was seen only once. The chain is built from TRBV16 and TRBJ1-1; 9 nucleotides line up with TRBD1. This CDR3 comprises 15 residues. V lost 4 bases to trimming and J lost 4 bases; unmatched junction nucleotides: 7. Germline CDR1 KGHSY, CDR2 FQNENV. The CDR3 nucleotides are TGTGCCAGCAGCCGAGGACAGGGGTCCGGCACTGAAGCTTTCTTT. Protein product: CASSRGQGSGTEAFF.

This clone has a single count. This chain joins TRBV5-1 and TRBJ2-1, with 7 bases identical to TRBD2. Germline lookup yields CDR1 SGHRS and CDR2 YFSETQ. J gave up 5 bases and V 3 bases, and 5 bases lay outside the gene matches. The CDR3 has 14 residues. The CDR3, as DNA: TGCGCCAGCAGCTCCGGGACTACCGACAATGAGCAGTTCTTC. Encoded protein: CASSSGTTDNEQFF.

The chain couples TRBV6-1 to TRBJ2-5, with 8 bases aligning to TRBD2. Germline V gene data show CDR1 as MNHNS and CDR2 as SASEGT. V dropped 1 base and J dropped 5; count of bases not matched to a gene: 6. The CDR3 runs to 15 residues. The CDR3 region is CASSEEGGRSETQYF. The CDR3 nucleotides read TGTGCCAGCAGTGAAGAGGGCGGGAGGTCCGAGACCCAGTACTTC.

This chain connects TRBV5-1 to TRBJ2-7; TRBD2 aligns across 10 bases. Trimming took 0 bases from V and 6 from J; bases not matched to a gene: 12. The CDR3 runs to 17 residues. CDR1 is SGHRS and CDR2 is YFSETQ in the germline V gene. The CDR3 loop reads CASSLGSTGTSAFEQYF. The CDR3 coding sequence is TGCGCCAGCAGCTTGGGGAGTACCGGGACTAGCGCGTTCGAGCAGTACTTC.

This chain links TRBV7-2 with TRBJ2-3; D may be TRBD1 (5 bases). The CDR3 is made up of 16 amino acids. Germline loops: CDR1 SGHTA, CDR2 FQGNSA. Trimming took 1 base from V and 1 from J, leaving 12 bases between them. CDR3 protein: CASSLVIWGGTDTQYF. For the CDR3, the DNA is TGTGCCAGCAGCTTAGTGATTTGGGGCGGCACAGATACGCAGTATTTT.

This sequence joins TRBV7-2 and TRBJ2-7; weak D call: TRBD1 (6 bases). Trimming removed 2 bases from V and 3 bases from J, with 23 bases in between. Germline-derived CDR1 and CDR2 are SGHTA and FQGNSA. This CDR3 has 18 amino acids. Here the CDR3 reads CASSLFLKRKGRGYEQYF. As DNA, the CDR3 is TGTGCCAGCAGCTTATTTCTCAAGCGGAAGGGCAGGGGCTACGAGCAGTACTTC.

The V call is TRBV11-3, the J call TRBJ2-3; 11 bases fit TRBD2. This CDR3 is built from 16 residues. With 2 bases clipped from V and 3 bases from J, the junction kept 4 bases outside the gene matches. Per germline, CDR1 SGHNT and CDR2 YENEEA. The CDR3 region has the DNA TGTGCCAGCAGCTTAACTAGCGGGAGTTGGACAGATACGCAGTATTTT. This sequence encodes CASSLTSGSWTDTQYF.

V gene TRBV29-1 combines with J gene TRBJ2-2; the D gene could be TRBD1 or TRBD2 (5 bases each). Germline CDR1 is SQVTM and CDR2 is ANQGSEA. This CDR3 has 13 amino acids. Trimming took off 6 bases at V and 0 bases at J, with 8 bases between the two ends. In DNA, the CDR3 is TGCAGCGTACAGGAGGCGAACACCGGGGAGCTGTTTTTT. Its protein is CSVQEANTGELFF.

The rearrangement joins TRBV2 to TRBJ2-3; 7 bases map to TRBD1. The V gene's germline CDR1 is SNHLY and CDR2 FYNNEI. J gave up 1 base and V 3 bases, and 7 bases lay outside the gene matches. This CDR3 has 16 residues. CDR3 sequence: CASSDEGADRTDTQYF. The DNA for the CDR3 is TGTGCCAGCAGTGATGAGGGGGCTGACCGCACAGATACGCAGTATTTT.

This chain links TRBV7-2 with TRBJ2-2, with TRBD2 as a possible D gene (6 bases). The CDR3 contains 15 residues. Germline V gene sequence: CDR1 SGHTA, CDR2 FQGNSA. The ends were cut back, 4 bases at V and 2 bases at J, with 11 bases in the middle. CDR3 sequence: CASSSQEGNTGELFF. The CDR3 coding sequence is TGTGCCAGCAGCTCCCAGGAGGGTAACACCGGGGAGCTGTTTTTT.

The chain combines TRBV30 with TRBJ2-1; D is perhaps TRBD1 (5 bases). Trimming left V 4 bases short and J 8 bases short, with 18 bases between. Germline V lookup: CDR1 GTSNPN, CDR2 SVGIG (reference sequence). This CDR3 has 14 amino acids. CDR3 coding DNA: TGTGCCTGGACAAAAAGGACACTTAAGGATGAGCAGTTCTTC. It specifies CAWTKRTLKDEQFF.

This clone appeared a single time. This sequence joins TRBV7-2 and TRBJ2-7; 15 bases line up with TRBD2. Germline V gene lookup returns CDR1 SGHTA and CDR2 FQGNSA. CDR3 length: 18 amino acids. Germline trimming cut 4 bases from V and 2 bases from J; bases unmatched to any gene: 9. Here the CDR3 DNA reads TGTGCCAGCAGCTCCCCGGGACTAGCGGGAGGCCACCCCTACGAGCAGTACTTC. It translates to CASSSPGLAGGHPYEQYF.

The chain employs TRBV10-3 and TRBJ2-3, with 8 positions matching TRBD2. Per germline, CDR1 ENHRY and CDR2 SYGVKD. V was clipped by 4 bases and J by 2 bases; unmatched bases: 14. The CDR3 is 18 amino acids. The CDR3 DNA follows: TGTGCCATCAGTGGGGGGCCCTGGACTAGCAACCCCACAGATACGCAGTATTTT. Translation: CAISGGPWTSNPTDTQYF.

CDR3: CASRTSGRALEQYF. The CDR3 DNA reads as TGTGCCAGCAGGACTAGCGGGAGGGCCCTCGAGCAGTACTTC. The chain joins TRBV6-5 to TRBJ2-7, with 14 nucleotides matching TRBD2. The length of the CDR3 is 14 residues. Germline V gives CDR1 MNHEY, CDR2 SVGAGI. The junction had 4 bases not matched to a gene; V was cut back by 6 bases and J by 6 bases.

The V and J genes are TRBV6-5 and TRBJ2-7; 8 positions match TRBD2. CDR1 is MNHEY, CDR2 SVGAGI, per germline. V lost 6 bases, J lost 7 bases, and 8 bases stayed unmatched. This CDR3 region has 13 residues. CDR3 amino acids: CASRERELGEQYF. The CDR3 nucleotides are TGTGCCAGCAGGGAGCGGGAGTTGGGGGAGCAGTACTTC.

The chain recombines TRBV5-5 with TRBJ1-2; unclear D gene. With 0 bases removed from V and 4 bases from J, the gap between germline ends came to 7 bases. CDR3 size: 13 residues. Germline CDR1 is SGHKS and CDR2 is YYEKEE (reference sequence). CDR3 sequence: CASSLGTTYGYTF. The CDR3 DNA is TGTGCCAGCAGCTTGGGCACAACCTATGGCTACACCTTC. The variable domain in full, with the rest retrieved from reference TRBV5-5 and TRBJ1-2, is DAGVTQSPTHLIKTRGQQVTLRCSPISGHKSVSWYQQVLGQGPQFIFQYYEKEERGRGNFPDRFSARQFPNYSSELNVNALLLGDSALYLCASSLGTTYGYTFGSGTRLTVV.

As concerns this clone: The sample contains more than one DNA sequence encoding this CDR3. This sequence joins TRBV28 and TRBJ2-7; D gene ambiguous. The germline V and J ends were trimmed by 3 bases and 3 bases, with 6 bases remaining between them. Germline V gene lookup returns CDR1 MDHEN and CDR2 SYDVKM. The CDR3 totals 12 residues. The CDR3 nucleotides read TGTGCCAGCAGTTTGCCCCGCTACGAGCAGTACTTC. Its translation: CASSLPRYEQYF.

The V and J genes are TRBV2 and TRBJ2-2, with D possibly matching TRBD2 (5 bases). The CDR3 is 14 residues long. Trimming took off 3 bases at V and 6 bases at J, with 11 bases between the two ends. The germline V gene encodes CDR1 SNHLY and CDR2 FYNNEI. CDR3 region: CASSERVVAGELFF. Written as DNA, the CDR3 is TGTGCCAGCAGTGAGCGGGTAGTGGCCGGGGAGCTGTTTTTT.